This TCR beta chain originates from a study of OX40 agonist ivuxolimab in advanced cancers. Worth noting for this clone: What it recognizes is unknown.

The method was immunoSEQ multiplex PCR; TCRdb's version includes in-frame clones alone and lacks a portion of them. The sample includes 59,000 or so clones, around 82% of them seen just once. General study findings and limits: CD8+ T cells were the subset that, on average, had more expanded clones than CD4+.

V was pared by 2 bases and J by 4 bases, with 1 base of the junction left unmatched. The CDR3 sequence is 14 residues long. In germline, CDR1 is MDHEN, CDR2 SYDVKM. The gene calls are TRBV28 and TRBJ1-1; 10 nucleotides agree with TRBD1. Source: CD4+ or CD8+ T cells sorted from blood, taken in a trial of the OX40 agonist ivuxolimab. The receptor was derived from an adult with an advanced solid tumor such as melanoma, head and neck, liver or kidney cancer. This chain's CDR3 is CASSLRDRGTEAFF. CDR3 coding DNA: TGTGCCAGCAGTTTAAGGGACAGGGGCACTGAAGCTTTCTTT.